This TCR beta chain came from a study of T cell clonality in common variable immunodeficiency (dated by TCRdb to about 2015). Overall study outcomes, separate from this receptor: Increased TCRbeta clonality was found in CVID subjects compared with healthy controls (t-test p = 0.018), with the increase being most characteristic of about a third of subjects. CVID TCRbeta sequences were reported to have fewer deletions and N-nucleotide insertions and to lack highly modified clones with 13 or more V deletions. CVID subjects shared fewer TCRbeta clones with each other than healthy controls did (p < 0.0001). Even though DNA input was the same, control samples had an average of about 90,000 unique sequences each, compared with some 32,000 in CVID samples. Correlations of repertoire features with clinical complications were constrained by heterogeneity among patients within the CVID cohort. According to the authors, figuring out what caused the increased clonality in CVID would require sequencing the repertoires of T cell subpopulations.

Most of the CVID patients and most of the healthy controls were of Caucasian heritage. Heparinized peripheral whole blood samples of roughly 5 to 8.5 ml were obtained from each donor. Genomic DNA from adults with common variable immune deficiency (CVID) and from healthy adult controls was used to sequence TCRbeta CDR3 repertoires. There were some 22 healthy adult volunteers in the control group (around twelve female and 10 male), ranging in age from 23 to 66 years, with a mean age of about 36. To isolate peripheral blood mononuclear cells, diluted blood was subjected to density centrifugation over Hypaque 1077 or Ficoll-Paque. Unsorted mononuclear cells served as the source of genomic DNA, which was extracted either by Qiagen column purification or by a centrifugation-based method. This clone was seen repeatedly, ten times or more. What antigen it recognizes has not been identified. CVID samples and control samples contributed equivalent amounts of genomic DNA as sequencing input. For every sample, a 60 bp segment covering the rearranged TCRbeta CDR3 region was amplified and then sequenced. The immunoSEQ assay, a bias-corrected multiplex PCR combined with high-throughput sequencing, was used for TCRbeta amplification. Per the original workflow: Every unique nucleotide sequence was considered a clone and was annotated with V, D and J genes, copy number and frequency. Sequences were labeled productive if in frame, and non-productive if out of frame or containing stop codons. As previously described, clonality was calculated on the basis of Shannon's entropy. The predicted amino acid sequences of productive clones were used to derive mean CDR3 Kyte-Doolittle hydropathy. Scaled V gene usage was hierarchically clustered using Manhattan distance and complete linkage with the R hclust function. Clone sharing by CDR3 amino acid sequence was assessed by resampling 12 repertoires per group over 100 rounds. Repertoires were searched for fewer than 85 published EBV-specific and approximately 240 published CMV-specific TCRbeta sequences. A couple of CVID samples that yielded fewer than 10,000 sequences were excluded from the analysis, so around 40 CVID repertoires were retained. In its TCRdb copy, this immuneACCESS table keeps in-frame sequences only and misses some clones. Where compared with another copy, unresolved V genes explain less than half of these, and the others have no known cause. V, J and clone size reflect that table, while D and trimming were determined from the DNA. For this sample, under 40,000 clones appear and none is a singleton. Jointly, the top ten make up about 1% of the sample.

This TCR was recovered from a person aged 18-70 years in good health. The sample consisted of peripheral blood mononuclear cells.

The CDR3 corresponds to CASSPTSGNTIYF. CDR3 bases read: TGTGCCAGCAGCCCCACATCTGGAAACACC. In this chain, TRBV12-3 or TRBV12-4 is recombined with TRBJ1-3, with no confidently assigned D gene. The read is 3 residues too short to cover the CDR3 end, so that end is filled in from the germline J gene. Including cysteine and phenylalanine, the CDR3 has 13 amino acids. The DNA has 30 bases, all within the CDR3, and is read from base 1. The junction shows trimming of 6 bases on V and 1 base on J, plus 7 bases between the germline ends.